This TCR beta chain emerged from a study of cytomegalovirus exposure and HLA in healthy donors. General study points: Most CMV-associated TCR beta chains were later found to appear HLA-restricted.

Notes on this clone: Antigen unknown.

Trimming removed 1 base from V and 3 bases from J; junction bases left unmatched: 3. The CDR3 length is 15 residues. CDR1 is MNHEY and CDR2 is SVGAGI in the germline V gene. PCR involved 60 Vbeta and 13 Jbeta primers. The protocol was immunoSEQ multiplex PCR, while the TCRdb copy is restricted to in-frame clones and leaves out a portion. The table records tens of thousands of clones, 71% of them present only once. The clonotype originates from a man in his fifties in good health and CMV-seropositive. The sequenced sample was PBMCs. The chain couples TRBV6-5 to TRBJ2-3, with 8 positions matching TRBD1. This CDR3 is CASSYFGQGTDTQYF. The CDR3 DNA reads TGTGCCAGCAGTTACTTCGGACAGGGAACAGATACGCAGTATTTT.